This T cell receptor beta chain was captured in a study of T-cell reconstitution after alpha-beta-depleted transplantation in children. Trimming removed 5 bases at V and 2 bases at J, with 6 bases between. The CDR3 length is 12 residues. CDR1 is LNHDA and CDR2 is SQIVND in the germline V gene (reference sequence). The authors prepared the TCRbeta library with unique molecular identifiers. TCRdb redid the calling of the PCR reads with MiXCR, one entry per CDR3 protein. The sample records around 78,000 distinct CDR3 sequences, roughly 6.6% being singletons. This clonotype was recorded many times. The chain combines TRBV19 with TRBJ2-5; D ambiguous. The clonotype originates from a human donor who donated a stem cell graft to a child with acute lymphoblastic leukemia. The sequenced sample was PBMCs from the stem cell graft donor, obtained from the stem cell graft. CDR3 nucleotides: TGTGCCAGTAGTCCGACACAAGAGACCCAGTACTTC. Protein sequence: CASSPTQETQYF.